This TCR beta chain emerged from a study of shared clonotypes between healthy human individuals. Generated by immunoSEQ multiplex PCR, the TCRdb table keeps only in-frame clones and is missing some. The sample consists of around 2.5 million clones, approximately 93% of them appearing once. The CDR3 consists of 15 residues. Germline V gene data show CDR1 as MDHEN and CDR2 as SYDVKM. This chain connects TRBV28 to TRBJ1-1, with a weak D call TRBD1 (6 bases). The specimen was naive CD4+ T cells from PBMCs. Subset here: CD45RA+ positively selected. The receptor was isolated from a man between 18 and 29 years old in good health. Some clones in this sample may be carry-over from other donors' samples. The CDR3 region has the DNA TGTGCTCTCCTCCGGGGGGGCGGCGTGAACACTGAAGCTTTCTTT. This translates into CALLRGGGVNTEAFF.